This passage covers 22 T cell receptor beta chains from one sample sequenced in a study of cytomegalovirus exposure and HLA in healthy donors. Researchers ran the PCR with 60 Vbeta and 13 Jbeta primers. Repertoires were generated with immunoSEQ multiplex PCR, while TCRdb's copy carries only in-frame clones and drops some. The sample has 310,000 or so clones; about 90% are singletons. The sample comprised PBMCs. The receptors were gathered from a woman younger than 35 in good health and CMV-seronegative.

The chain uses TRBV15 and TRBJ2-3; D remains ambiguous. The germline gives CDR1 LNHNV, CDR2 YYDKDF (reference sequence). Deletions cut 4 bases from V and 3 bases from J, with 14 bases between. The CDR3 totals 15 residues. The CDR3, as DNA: TGTGCCACCAGCACTAGGTCTGCAGCTACAGATACGCAGTATTTT. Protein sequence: CATSTRSAATDTQYF.

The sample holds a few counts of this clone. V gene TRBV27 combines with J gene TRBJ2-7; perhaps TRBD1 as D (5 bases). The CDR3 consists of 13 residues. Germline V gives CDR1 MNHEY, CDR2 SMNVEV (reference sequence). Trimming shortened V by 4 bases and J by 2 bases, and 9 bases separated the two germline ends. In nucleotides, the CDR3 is TGTGCCAGCAGTTACAGGTCAGCCTACGAGCAGTACTTC. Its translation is CASSYRSAYEQYF.

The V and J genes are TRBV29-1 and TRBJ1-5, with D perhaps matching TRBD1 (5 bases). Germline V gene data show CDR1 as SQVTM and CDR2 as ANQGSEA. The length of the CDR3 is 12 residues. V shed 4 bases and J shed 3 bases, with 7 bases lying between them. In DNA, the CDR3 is TGCAGCGTTGCAGGGTCCAATCAGCCCCAGCATTTT. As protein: CSVAGSNQPQHF.

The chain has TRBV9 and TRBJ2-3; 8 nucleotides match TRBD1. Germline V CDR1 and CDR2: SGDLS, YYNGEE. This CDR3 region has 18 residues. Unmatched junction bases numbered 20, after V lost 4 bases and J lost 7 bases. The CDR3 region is CASSSPLQGAGWPYTQYF. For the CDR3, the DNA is TGTGCCAGCAGCTCCCCGCTCCAGGGGGCAGGGTGGCCCTATACGCAGTATTTT.

The CDR3 reads CASSRSGTGDFSEQFF. The CDR3 DNA reads TGCGCCAGCAGCCGGAGCGGGACAGGGGACTTCAGTGAGCAGTTCTTC. The V and J genes are TRBV5-1 and TRBJ2-1, with TRBD1 identical over 10 bases. The ends lost 4 bases at V and 9 bases at J; junction bases unmatched: 13. The CDR3 extends over 16 amino acids. Germline-derived CDR1 and CDR2 are SGHRS and YFSETQ.

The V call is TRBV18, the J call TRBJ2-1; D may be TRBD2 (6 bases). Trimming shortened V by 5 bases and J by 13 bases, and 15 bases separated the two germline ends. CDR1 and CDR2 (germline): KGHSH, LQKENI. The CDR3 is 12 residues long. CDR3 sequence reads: CASSSDYGKQFF. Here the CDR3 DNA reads TGTGCCAGCTCATCGGACTATGGAAAACAGTTCTTC.

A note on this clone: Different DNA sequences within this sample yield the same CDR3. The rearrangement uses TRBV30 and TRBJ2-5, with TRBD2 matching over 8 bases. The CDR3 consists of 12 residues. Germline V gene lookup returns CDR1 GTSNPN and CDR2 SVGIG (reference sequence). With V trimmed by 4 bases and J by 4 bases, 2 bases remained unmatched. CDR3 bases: TGTGCCTGGACGGGGGGGAGAGAGACCCAGTACTTC. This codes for CAWTGGRETQYF. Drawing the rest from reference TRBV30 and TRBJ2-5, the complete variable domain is SQTIHQWPATLVQPVGSPLSLECTVEGTSNPNLYWYRQAAGRGLQLLFYSVGIGQISSEVPQNLSASRPQDRQFILSSKKLLLSDSGFYLCAWTGGRETQYFGPGTRLLVL.

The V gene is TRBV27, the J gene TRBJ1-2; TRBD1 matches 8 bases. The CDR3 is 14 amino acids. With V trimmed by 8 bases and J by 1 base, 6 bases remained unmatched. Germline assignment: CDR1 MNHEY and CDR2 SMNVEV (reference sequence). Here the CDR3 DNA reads TGTGCCAGCGCCCTACAGGGGGGTAACTATGGCTACACCTTC. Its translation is CASALQGGNYGYTF.

CDR3 residues: CASSYRQGYGYTF. The CDR3 DNA sequence: TGTGCCAGCAGTTACAGACAGGGCTATGGCTACACCTTC. The chain links TRBV6-5 to TRBJ1-2; TRBD1 matches at 7 bases. Germline assignment: CDR1 MNHEY and CDR2 SVGAGI. Losses at the gene ends were 2 bases for V and 4 bases for J; bases not matched to a gene: 1. The CDR3 extends over 13 amino acids.

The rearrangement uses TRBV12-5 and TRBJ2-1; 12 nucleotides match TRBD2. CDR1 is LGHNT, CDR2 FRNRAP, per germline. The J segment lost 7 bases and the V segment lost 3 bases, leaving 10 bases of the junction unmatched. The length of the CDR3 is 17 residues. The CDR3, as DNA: TGTGCTAGTGGTTTACCTATACTAGCGGGGGGCAGGAATGAGCAGTTCTTC. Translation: CASGLPILAGGRNEQFF.

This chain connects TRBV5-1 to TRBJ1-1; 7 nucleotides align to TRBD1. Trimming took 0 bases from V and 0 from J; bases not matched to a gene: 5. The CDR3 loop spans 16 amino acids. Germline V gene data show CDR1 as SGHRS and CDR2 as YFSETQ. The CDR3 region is CASSLGAGGMNTEAFF. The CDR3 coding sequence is TGCGCCAGCAGCTTGGGCGCAGGGGGGATGAACACTGAAGCTTTCTTT. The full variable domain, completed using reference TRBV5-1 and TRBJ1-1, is KAGVTQTPRYLIKTRGQQVTLSCSPISGHRSVSWYQQTPGQGLQFLFEYFSETQRNKGNFPGRFSGRQFSNSRSEMNVSTLELGDSALYLCASSLGAGGMNTEAFFGQGTRLTVV.

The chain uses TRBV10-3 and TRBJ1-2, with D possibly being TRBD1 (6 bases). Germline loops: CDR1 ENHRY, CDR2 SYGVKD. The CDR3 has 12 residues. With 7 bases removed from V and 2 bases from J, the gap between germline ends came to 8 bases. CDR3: CAITGQNYGYTF. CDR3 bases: TGTGCCATCACCGGACAGAACTATGGCTACACCTTC.

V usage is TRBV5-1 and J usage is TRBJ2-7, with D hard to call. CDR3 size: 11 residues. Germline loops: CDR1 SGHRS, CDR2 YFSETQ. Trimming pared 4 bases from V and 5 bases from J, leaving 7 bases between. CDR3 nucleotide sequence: TGCGCCAGCAGCACACCGAACGAGCAGTACTTC. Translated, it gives CASSTPNEQYF. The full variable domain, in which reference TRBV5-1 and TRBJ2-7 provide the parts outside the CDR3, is KAGVTQTPRYLIKTRGQQVTLSCSPISGHRSVSWYQQTPGQGLQFLFEYFSETQRNKGNFPGRFSGRQFSNSRSEMNVSTLELGDSALYLCASSTPNEQYFGPGTRLTVT.

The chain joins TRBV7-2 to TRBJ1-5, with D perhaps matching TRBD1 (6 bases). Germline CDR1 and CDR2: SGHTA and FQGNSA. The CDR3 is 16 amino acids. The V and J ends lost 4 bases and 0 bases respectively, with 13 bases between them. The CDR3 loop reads CASSSRTGISNQPQHF. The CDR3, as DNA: TGTGCCAGCAGCTCGAGAACAGGGATTAGCAATCAGCCCCAGCATTTT.

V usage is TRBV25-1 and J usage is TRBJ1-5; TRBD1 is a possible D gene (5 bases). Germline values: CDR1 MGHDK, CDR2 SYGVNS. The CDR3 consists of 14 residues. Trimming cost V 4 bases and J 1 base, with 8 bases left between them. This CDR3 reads CASSVGQSNQPQHF. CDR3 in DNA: TGTGCCAGCAGTGTGGGGCAGAGCAATCAGCCCCAGCATTTT. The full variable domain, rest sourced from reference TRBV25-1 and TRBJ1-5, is EADIYQTPRYLVIGTGKKITLECSQTMGHDKMYWYQQDPGMELHLIHYSYGVNSTEKGDLSSESTVSRIRTEHFPLTLESARPSHTSQYLCASSVGQSNQPQHFGDGTRLSIL.

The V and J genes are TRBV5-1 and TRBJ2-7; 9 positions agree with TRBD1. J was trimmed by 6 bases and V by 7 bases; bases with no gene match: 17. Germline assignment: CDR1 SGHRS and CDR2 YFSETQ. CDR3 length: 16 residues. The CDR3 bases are TGCGCCAGCTCGGTGGGACAGGGCATTGTTGAAGGCGAGCAGTACTTC. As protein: CASSVGQGIVEGEQYF.

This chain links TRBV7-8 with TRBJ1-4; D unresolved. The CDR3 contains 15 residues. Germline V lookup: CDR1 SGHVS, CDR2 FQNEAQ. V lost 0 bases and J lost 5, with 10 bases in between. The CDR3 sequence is CASSLARSSNEKLFF. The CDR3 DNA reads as TGTGCCAGCAGCTTAGCGCGAAGTTCCAATGAAAAACTGTTTTTT.

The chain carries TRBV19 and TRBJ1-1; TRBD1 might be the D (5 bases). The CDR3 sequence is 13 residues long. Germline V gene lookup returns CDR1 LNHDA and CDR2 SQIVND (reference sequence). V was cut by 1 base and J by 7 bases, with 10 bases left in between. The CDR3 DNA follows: TGTGCCAGTAGTATAGGTCCCACAGGTGAAGCTTTCTTT. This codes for CASSIGPTGEAFF.

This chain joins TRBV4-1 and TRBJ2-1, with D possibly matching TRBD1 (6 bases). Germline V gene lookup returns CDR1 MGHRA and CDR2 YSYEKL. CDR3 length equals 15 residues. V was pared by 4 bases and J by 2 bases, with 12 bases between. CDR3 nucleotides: TGCGCCAGCAGCCCCGGCGGACAGACCTACAATGAGCAGTTCTTC. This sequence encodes CASSPGGQTYNEQFF.

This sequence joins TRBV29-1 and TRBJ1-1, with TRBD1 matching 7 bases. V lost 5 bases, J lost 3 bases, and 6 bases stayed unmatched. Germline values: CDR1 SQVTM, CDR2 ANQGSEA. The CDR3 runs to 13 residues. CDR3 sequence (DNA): TGCAGCGTTAGACAGGGAAGAGACACTGAAGCTTTCTTT. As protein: CSVRQGRDTEAFF.

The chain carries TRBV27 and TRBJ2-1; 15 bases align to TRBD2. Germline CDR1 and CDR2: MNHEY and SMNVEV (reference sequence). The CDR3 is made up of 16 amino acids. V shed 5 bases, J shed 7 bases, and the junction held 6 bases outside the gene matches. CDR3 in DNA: TGTGCCAGCAGTCCATGGACTAGCGGGGGGGCAAATGAGCAGTTCTTC. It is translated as CASSPWTSGGANEQFF.

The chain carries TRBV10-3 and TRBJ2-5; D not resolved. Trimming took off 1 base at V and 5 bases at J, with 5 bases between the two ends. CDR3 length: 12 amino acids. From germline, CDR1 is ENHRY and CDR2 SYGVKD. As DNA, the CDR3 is TGTGCCATCAGTGAGTACGGGGAGACCCAGTACTTC. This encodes CAISEYGETQYF.